This TCR beta chain was identified in a study of blood T cell repertoires in COVID-19. About the study: Nucleic acid was either cDNA or gDNA, and it came from T cells, B-cell-depleted T cells, or PBMCs.

The protocol was immunoSEQ multiplex PCR, while the TCRdb copy is restricted to in-frame clones and leaves out a portion. The table records around 180,000 clones, 89% of them present only once. Across about 22 US areas, participants ranged in age from about 18 to 90 years. This CDR3 has 12 residues. Trimming removed 4 bases from V and 8 bases from J, with 9 bases in between. The V gene's germline CDR1 is SEHNR and CDR2 FQNEAQ (reference sequence). Material for sequencing was PBMCs or T cells enriched from blood (not recorded which). The TCR originated in a woman aged 35 to 49 with acute COVID-19. The chain combines TRBV7-9 with TRBJ2-4, with D hard to call. The DNA of the CDR3 is TGTGCCAGCAGCTATCTATCGGACATTCAGTACTTC. Translated, it gives CASSYLSDIQYF.